This T cell receptor (beta chain) came from a study of identical twins. Overall study findings and caveats: Twins shared out-of-frame alpha sequences with excess low generation probability. Fewer insertions were carried by abundant cord blood beta clonotypes, but none was seen in memory repertoires.

Comments on this clonotype: Its antigen is as yet unknown.

The CDR3 consists of 14 residues. Trimming removed 2 bases at V and 2 bases at J, with 9 bases between. Germline values: CDR1 SGHRS, CDR2 YFSETQ. TCRdb reprocessed the 5' RACE reads with MiXCR, giving one entry per CDR3 protein. Among hundreds of thousands of distinct CDR3 sequences, approximately 21% were seen once, and the ten largest hold around 4.4%. These same records also appear under a second study, on T cells expressing NK-cell markers. That work contributes: One of eight sequenced donors was HCMV-seronegative; the other seven were seropositive. Several donors' CD3+CD56-NKG2C+ cells were dominated by the same clonotypes.

This chain links TRBV5-1 with TRBJ2-3; the D is unclear. The origin of this receptor is a woman in her late teens or twenties in good health. Sequences were obtained from PBMCs. The CDR3 bases are TGCGCCAGCAGCTTCGAGCGTACCACAGATACGCAGTATTTT. Translation gives CASSFERTTDTQYF.